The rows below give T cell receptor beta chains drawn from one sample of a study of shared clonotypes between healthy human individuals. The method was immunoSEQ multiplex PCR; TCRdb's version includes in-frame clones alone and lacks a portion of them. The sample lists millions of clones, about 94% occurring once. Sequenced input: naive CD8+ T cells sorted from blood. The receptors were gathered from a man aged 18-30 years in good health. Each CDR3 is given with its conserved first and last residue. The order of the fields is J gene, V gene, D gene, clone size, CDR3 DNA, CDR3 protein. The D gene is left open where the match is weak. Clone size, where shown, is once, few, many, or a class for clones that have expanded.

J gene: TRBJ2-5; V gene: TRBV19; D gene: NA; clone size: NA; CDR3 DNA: TGTGCCAGTAGTATATTGGGAGAAGAGACCCAGTACTTC; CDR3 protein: CASSILGEETQYF
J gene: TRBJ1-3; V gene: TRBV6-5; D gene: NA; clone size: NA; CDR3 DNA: TGTGCCAGCAGTTACGCTGGGGCGTACTCTGGAAACACCATATATTTT; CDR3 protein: CASSYAGAYSGNTIYF
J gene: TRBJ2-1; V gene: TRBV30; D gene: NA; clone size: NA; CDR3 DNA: TGTGCCTGGAGTGTGGGGCTCGAGAATGAGCAGTTCTTC; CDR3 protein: CAWSVGLENEQFF
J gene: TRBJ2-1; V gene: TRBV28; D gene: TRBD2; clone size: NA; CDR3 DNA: TGTGCCAGCAGTTCCGGACTAGCGGGGGGGTTAGTCTACAATGAGCAGTTCTTC; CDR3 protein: CASSSGLAGGLVYNEQFF
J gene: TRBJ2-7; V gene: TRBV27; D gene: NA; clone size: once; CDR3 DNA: TGTGCCAGCAGTGGAAACCCCTGGGCAACCGAGCAGTACTTC; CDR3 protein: CASSGNPWATEQYF
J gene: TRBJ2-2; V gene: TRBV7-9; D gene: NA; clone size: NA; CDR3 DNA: TGTGCCAGCAGCTTCGTCGGGGAGCTGTTTTTT; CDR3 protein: CASSFVGELFF
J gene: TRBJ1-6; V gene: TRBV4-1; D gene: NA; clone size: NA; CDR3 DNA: TGCGCCAGCAGAGAGGTGGGGGCCTCACCCCTCCACTTT; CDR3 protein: CASREVGASPLHF
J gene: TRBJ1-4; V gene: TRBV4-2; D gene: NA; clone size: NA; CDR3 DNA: TGTGCCAGCAGCCAGGCGGACTGGGAAGAAAAACTGTTTTTT; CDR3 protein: CASSQADWEEKLFF
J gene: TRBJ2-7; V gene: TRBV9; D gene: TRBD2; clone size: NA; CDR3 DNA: TGTGCCAGCAGCGTAGGCGGGGAGGGGTTCCCCTACGAGCAGTACTTC; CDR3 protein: CASSVGGEGFPYEQYF
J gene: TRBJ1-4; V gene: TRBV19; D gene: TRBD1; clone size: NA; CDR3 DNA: TGTGCCAGTAGTATGGTTGAGGGGGCAAAACTGTTTTTT; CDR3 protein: CASSMVEGAKLFF
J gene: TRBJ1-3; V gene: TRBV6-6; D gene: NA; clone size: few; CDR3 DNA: TGTGCCAGCAGTTACGATACGGGAAACACCATATATTTT; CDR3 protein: CASSYDTGNTIYF
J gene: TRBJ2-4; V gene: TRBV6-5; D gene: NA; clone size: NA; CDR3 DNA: TGTGCCAGCCGCCCGGGACACCTAAACATTCAGTACTTC; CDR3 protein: CASRPGHLNIQYF
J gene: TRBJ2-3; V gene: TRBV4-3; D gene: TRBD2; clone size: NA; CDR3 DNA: TGCGCCAGCAGCCAAGATTTAGCGGGAGTAACAGATACGCAGTATTTT; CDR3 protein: CASSQDLAGVTDTQYF
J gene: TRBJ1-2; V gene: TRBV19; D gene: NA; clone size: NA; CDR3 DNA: TGTGCCAGTAGCCAAGGGGACTATGGCTACACCTTC; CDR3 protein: CASSQGDYGYTF
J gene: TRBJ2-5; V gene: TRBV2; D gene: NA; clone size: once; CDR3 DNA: TGTGCCACCAGACCGGGACAAATCCAAGAGACCCAGTACTTC; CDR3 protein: CATRPGQIQETQYF
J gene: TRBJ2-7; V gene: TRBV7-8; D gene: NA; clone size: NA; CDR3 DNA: TGTGCCAGCAGCTTATCATACGCGGGGGACAGTACCTACGAGCAGTACTTC; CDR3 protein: CASSLSYAGDSTYEQYF
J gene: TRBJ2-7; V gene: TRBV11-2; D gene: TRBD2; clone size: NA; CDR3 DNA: TGTGCCAGCAGCTTAGACTGGGGACTAGCCTACGAGCAGTACTTC; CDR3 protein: CASSLDWGLAYEQYF
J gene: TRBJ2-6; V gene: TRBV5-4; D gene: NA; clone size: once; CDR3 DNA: TGTGCCAGCAGCTTTGGGGACATTACTGGGGCCAACGTCCTGACTTTC; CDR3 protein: CASSFGDITGANVLTF
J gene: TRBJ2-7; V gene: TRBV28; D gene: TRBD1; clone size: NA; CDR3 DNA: TGTGCCAGCAGTGCGCCCGGGACAGGGTACGAGCAGTACTTC; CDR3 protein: CASSAPGTGYEQYF
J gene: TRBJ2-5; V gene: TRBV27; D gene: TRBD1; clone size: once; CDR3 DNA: TGTGCCAGCAGTACCCGGACAGGGGGCGAGACCCAGTACTTC; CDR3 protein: CASSTRTGGETQYF
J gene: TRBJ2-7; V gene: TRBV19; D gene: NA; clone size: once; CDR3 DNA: TGTGCCAGTAGTCCCCTCAAGATGGGGGCTGGCGAGCAGTACTTC; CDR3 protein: CASSPLKMGAGEQYF
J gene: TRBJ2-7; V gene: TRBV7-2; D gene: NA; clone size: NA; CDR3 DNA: TGTGCCAGCAGCTTGAGGCGACCCAACGAGCAGTACTTC; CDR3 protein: CASSLRRPNEQYF
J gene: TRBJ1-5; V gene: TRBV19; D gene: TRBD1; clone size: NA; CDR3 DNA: TGTGCCAGTAGCGCGGGGTCCGACAGGGGCAAACAGCCCCAGCATTTT; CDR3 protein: CASSAGSDRGKQPQHF
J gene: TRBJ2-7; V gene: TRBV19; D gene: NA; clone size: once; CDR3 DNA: TGTGCCAGTAGTATAGACGGATGGACCTACGAGCAGTACTTC; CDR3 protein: CASSIDGWTYEQYF
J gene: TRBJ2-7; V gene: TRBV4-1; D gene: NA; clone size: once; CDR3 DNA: TGCGCCAGCAGCCAAGATCTGCCAAGGGTGAGCGAGCAGTACTTC; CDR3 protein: CASSQDLPRVSEQYF
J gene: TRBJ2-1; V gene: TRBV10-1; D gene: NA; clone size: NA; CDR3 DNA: TGCGCCAGCAGTGAGCCCGGAGGGGACAATGAGCAGTTCTTC; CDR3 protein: CASSEPGGDNEQFF
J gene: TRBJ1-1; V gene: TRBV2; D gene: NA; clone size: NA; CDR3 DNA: TGTGCCAGCAGCAGGACGGAAAACACTGAAGCTTTCTTT; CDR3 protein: CASSRTENTEAFF
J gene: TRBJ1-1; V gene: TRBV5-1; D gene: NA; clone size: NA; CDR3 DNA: TGCGCCAGCAGCTTGGATCCCGGGAACACTGAAGCTTTCTTT; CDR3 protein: CASSLDPGNTEAFF
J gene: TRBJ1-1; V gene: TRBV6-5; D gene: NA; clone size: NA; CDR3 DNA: TGTGCCAGCAGGCGACAGGTGGTGGACACTGAAGCTTTCTTT; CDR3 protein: CASRRQVVDTEAFF
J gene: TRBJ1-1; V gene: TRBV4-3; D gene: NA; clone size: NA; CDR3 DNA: TGCGCCAGCAGCCAAGCCCAATTCAACACTGAAGCTTTCTTT; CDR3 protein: CASSQAQFNTEAFF
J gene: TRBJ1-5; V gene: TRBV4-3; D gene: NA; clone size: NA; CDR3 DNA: TGCGCCAGCAGCCAAGATCATGCGAATCAGCCCCAGCATTTT; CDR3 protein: CASSQDHANQPQHF
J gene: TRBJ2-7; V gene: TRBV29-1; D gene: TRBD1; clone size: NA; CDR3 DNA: TGCAGCGTTACTGACAGGGGGCAAAACGAGCAGTACTTC; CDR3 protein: CSVTDRGQNEQYF